The clone carrying this T cell receptor beta chain was found a few times. Its matching antigen is unknown. The sample belongs to a study of OX40 agonist ivuxolimab in advanced cancers. Study-wide points: At doses 0.1 to 3.0 mg/kg, CD4+ and CD8+ clones expanded.

The protocol was immunoSEQ multiplex PCR, while the TCRdb copy is restricted to in-frame clones and leaves out a portion. The table has 45,000 to 60,000 clones, about 90% seen once. Trimming removed 9 bases from V and 0 bases from J, with 12 bases in between. The CDR3 runs 13 residues. CDR1 and CDR2 from the germline V gene are SNHLY and FYNNEI. The input for sequencing was CD4+ or CD8+ T cells sorted from blood, taken in a trial of the OX40 agonist ivuxolimab. This sequence joins TRBV2 and TRBJ2-7; D is perhaps TRBD1 (6 bases). The origin of this receptor is an adult with an advanced solid tumor such as melanoma, head and neck, liver or kidney cancer. This CDR3 reads CARRGTASYEQYF. The CDR3 DNA is TGTGCCAGAAGGGGGACGGCCTCCTACGAGCAGTACTTC.